Detailed here is one T cell receptor beta chain. Its antigen is currently not known. No base qualities exist here, and no much larger clone lies one base off it. TCRbeta CDR3 regions were amplified from genomic DNA by means of the immunoSEQ Assay, a bias-controlled multiplex PCR. The original methods were these. Within the assay, amplification of reference gene primers was used to estimate how many nucleated cells each sample contained. Sequence reads were collapsed and filtered to measure the absolute abundance of every unique TCRbeta CDR3 rearrangement. Productive Simpson clonality was computed per sample as the square root of Simpson's diversity index over productive rearrangements. TCRdb carries this immuneACCESS record with in-frame sequences only. Its versions omit some clonotypes, under half of them owing to an unresolved V gene in the studies checked, with the rest unexplained. That table furnishes V, J and clone size, whereas the DNA furnished D and trimming. This sample lists nearly 400,000 clones; 85% to 90% were detected once. The ten largest account for 1.7% of the sample.

Participants in the prospective study were enrolled through a virtual design, were aged roughly 18 to 90 years, and lived in 24 United States geographic areas. Cohort assignment in the prospective study relied on participant-reported clinical history from a screening survey and a study questionnaire. ImmuneRACE Cohort 3 recovered participants were defined by two consecutive negative NP/OP PCR tests, healthcare professional clearance, or symptom resolution. In the prospective study, mobile phlebotomists collected whole blood, serum and a nasopharyngeal or oropharyngeal swab from each participant. Participants in the prospective study had the option to provide additional blood draws and questionnaires over a roughly 2-month period. Before DNA extraction, prospective study blood samples were shipped either frozen or at room temperature. These data are taken from a study of blood T cell repertoires in COVID-19 (dated by TCRdb to the early 2020s). Regarding the study in general: Samples covering the acute and convalescent phases of COVID-19 were provided by collaborators in the United States, Italy and Spain. Deeply sampled blood TCRbeta repertoires from subjects exposed to, actively infected with, or recovered from COVID-19 were included in the dataset. The samples were drawn from the first 160 participants of the ongoing ImmuneRACE study and from over a thousand subjects provided by 6 global collaborators. A freely available public database, intended as a resource for researchers studying the immune response to SARS-CoV-2, is where the repertoires were released. The prospective study material was composed of cDNA or gDNA derived from T cells, B-cell-depleted T cells, or PBMCs. Where available, HLA class I and class II types were obtained from metadata supplied by the sample provider rather than from assay-based typing. The sample metadata nearly always contained a de-identified subject ID, COVID-19 status, age in years and sex.

The study at large found these results: The quantity of clinical and demographic metadata differed by source and by participant and was supplied without curation.

V sheds 5 bases and J sheds 1 base, leaving 11 bases between their ends. From the cysteine up to the phenylalanine, the CDR3 has a length of 14 residues. The entry retains the CDR3 DNA only, 42 bases that are in frame from base 1. CDR1 LGHNT and CDR2 FRNRAP were looked up in the germline V gene. Sequencing used PBMCs or T cells enriched from blood (not recorded which). The sequence was collected from a woman in her 30s who had recovered from COVID-19. The rearranged chain carries TRBV12-5 and TRBJ1-1, with the D gene call left open. This receptor has the CDR3 CASGVGQENTEAFF. The nucleotides read TGTGCTAGTGGTGTGGGCCAGGAGAACACTGAAGCTTTCTTT.